The next 10 T cell receptor beta chains were all read from a single sample in a study of blood T cells in healthy people across ages. Through a sample-barcoded 5' primer and a J-beta primer mix, a second PCR was run for 7 to 11 cycles. TCRdb ran MiXCR on the 5' RACE reads and lists one entry per CDR3 protein. The repertoire consists of approximately 940,000 distinct CDR3 sequences, with around 49% occurring once and the leading ten covering over 10%. The specimen was blood. These receptors were collected from a man aged 25-45 years in good health.

The V and J genes are TRBV10-3 and TRBJ1-6, with D unclear. The CDR3 spans 18 residues. Germline V gene data show CDR1 as ENHRY and CDR2 as SYGVKD. V lost 2 bases to trimming and J lost 4 bases, with 18 bases between them. CDR3: CAISEGQALTPYNSPLHF. CDR3 coding DNA: TGTGCCATCAGTGAGGGCCAGGCCCTGACCCCTTATAATTCACCCCTCCACTTT.

The chain recombines TRBV5-1 with TRBJ2-1; D remains ambiguous. Germline CDR1 and CDR2: SGHRS and YFSETQ. CDR3 length: 15 residues. Trimming pared 0 bases from V and 2 bases from J, leaving 9 bases between. The chain's CDR3 is CASSLEGKPYNEQFF. In DNA form, the CDR3 reads TGCGCCAGCAGCTTGGAAGGGAAACCCTACAATGAGCAGTTCTTC.

This clonotype was observed a single time. The chain recombines TRBV10-3 with TRBJ2-1, with TRBD2 identical over 8 bases. Germline CDR1 is ENHRY and CDR2 is SYGVKD. The junction had 13 bases not matched to a gene; V was cut back by 5 bases and J by 13 bases. The CDR3 sequence is 14 residues long. This CDR3 is CAISPGLAQETQFF. DNA of the CDR3: TGTGCCATCAGTCCCGGACTAGCCCAAGAGACCCAGTTCTTC.

The rearrangement links TRBV6-1 to TRBJ2-6; D gene uncertain. V lost 2 bases and J lost 0, with 5 bases in between. CDR3 length: 15 amino acids. The germline V gene has CDR1 MNHNS and CDR2 SASEGT. CDR3 sequence: CASSEPSSGANVLTF. CDR3 DNA: TGTGCCAGCAGTGAACCTAGCTCTGGGGCCAACGTCCTGACTTTC.

The J gene is TRBJ2-1, the V gene TRBV29-1; D tentatively fits TRBD1 or TRBD2 (6 bases each). The CDR3 extends over 13 amino acids. In germline, CDR1 is SQVTM, CDR2 ANQGSEA. V lost 7 bases, J lost 2 bases, and 12 bases lay in between. CDR3 sequence: CSAKRGAYNEQFF. CDR3 in DNA: TGCAGCGCTAAAAGGGGGGCCTACAATGAGCAGTTCTTC.

This clonotype was found a few times. This chain joins TRBV15 and TRBJ2-1; 9 nucleotides line up with TRBD2. Germline CDR1 is LNHNV and CDR2 is YYDKDF (reference sequence). Losses at the gene ends were 4 bases for V and 9 bases for J; bases not matched to a gene: 7. This CDR3 has 14 residues. As DNA, the CDR3 is TGTGCCACCAGCAAAGGGACTAGCTTGGGTGAGCAGTTCTTC. This gives the protein CATSKGTSLGEQFF.

This rearrangement joins TRBV7-9 to TRBJ2-3, with a possible D match to TRBD1 (6 bases). The germline V gene has CDR1 SEHNR and CDR2 FQNEAQ (reference sequence). Trimming pared 1 base from V and 4 bases from J, leaving 12 bases between. CDR3 size: 15 residues. CDR3 DNA: TGTGCCAGCAGCTTAGGAGGGGGAGAGGCAGATACGCAGTATTTT. Amino acids: CASSLGGGEADTQYF.

This chain connects TRBV5-1 to TRBJ2-3; 10 bases map to TRBD1. Trimming cost V 4 bases and J 1 base; bases outside gene matches: 6. The CDR3 sequence is 16 residues long. The germline gives CDR1 SGHRS, CDR2 YFSETQ. The CDR3, as DNA: TGCGCCAGCAGCCAGGGACAGGGGTTTCGCACAGATACGCAGTATTTT. It codes for CASSQGQGFRTDTQYF. The variable domain in full, completed from reference TRBV5-1 and TRBJ2-3, reads KAGVTQTPRYLIKTRGQQVTLSCSPISGHRSVSWYQQTPGQGLQFLFEYFSETQRNKGNFPGRFSGRQFSNSRSEMNVSTLELGDSALYLCASSQGQGFRTDTQYFGPGTRLTVL.

This clonotype was found a few times. This chain uses TRBV5-6 with TRBJ2-4; a weak D match, TRBD2 (6 bases). This CDR3 contains 15 residues. With 3 bases removed from V and 3 bases from J, the gap between germline ends came to 13 bases. The germline CDR1 and CDR2 sequences are SGHDT and YYEEEE. The CDR3 sequence is CASSSPGLGKNIQYF. In DNA, the CDR3 is TGTGCCAGCAGCTCACCGGGACTGGGCAAAAACATTCAGTACTTC.

The chain carries TRBV20-1 and TRBJ1-5; the D is unclear. Germline assignment: CDR1 DFQATT and CDR2 SNEGSKA (reference sequence). V was shortened by 4 bases and J by 3 bases, with 16 bases between the two germline ends. There are 15 residues in the CDR3. In nucleotides, the CDR3 is TGCAGTGCTACTAGTTACGGCCTACTCAATCAGCCCCAGCATTTT. Residues: CSATSYGLLNQPQHF.